The 30 T cell receptor beta chains below come from one sample, sequenced in a study of blood T cell repertoires in COVID-19. Profiling relied on immunoSEQ multiplex PCR, and the TCRdb table lists in-frame clones only, not all of them. In the table there are roughly 50,000 clones, 89% of which are singletons. The specimen was peripheral blood. Every receptor here comes from an older woman with active COVID-19.

The chain carries TRBV9 and TRBJ1-1, with TRBD1 matching 7 bases. Germline trimming cut 0 bases from V and 4 bases from J; bases unmatched to any gene: 0. CDR1 and CDR2 (germline): SGDLS, YYNGEE. CDR3 length: 13 residues. CDR3 amino acids: CASSVGQGTEAFF. For the CDR3, the DNA is TGTGCCAGCAGCGTAGGACAGGGCACTGAAGCTTTCTTT.

V and J are TRBV6-5 and TRBJ1-6; D might be TRBD1 (6 bases). This CDR3 region has 13 residues. Germline V CDR1 and CDR2: MNHEY, SVGAGI. V dropped 8 bases and J dropped 10 bases, with 15 bases sitting between them. The CDR3 spells CASGSGTRSPLHF. The DNA for the CDR3 is TGTGCCAGCGGATCGGGGACACGATCACCCCTCCACTTT.

The rearrangement joins TRBV7-2 to TRBJ1-5; D ambiguous. This CDR3 is 14 amino acids long. The V end was cut by 5 bases, the J end by 7 bases, with 15 bases between. Germline CDR1 is SGHTA and CDR2 is FQGNSA. CDR3: CASSLIGGGQPQHF. The CDR3 DNA follows: TGTGCCAGCAGCCTGATTGGCGGCGGACAGCCCCAGCATTTT.

The J gene is TRBJ1-1, the V gene TRBV6-6, with 8 nucleotides matching TRBD1. Germline lookup yields CDR1 MNHNY and CDR2 SVGAGI (reference sequence). V was clipped by 2 bases and J by 5 bases; unmatched bases: 4. There are 14 residues in the CDR3. The DNA of the CDR3 is TGTGCCAGCAGTTACCAGGGGGCTGGTACTGAAGCTTTCTTT. This codes for CASSYQGAGTEAFF.

The chain links TRBV30 to TRBJ2-1; 8 nucleotides align to TRBD2. CDR3 length equals 15 residues. Germline-derived CDR1 and CDR2 are GTSNPN and SVGIG (reference sequence). J gave up 3 bases and V 2 bases, and 6 bases lay outside the gene matches. In nucleotides, the CDR3 is TGTGCCTGGAGTTTCGGGGGGGCCAGCTACAATGAGCAGTTCTTC. Encoded protein: CAWSFGGASYNEQFF. Using reference TRBV30 and TRBJ2-1 for the parts outside the CDR3, the full variable domain is SQTIHQWPATLVQPVGSPLSLECTVEGTSNPNLYWYRQAAGRGLQLLFYSVGIGQISSEVPQNLSASRPQDRQFILSSKKLLLSDSGFYLCAWSFGGASYNEQFFGPGTRLTVL.

The chain employs TRBV24-1 and TRBJ2-3, with 9 nucleotides matching TRBD1. The CDR3 is made up of 13 amino acids. The germline CDR1 and CDR2 sequences are KGHDR and SFDVKD. Losses at the gene ends were 11 bases for V and 2 bases for J; bases not matched to a gene: 4. CDR3 sequence: CAIRDRATDTQYF. The CDR3, as DNA: TGTGCCATCCGGGACAGGGCCACAGATACGCAGTATTTT.

The chain employs TRBV12-5 and TRBJ1-5; D is unresolved. V lost 4 bases and J 9 bases, leaving 10 bases between the germline ends. The CDR3 has 12 residues. The germline V gene encodes CDR1 LGHNT and CDR2 FRNRAP. CDR3 in amino acids: CASGSPPGPQHF. CDR3 DNA: TGTGCTAGTGGTTCGCCTCCAGGGCCCCAGCATTTT.

The CDR3 reads CASSLQGVAGELFF. The CDR3 nucleotides read TGTGCCAGCAGTCTACAGGGTGTAGCGGGGGAGCTGTTTTTT. The J gene is TRBJ2-2, the V gene TRBV5-4; TRBD1 is a possible D gene (6 bases). The germline V and J ends were trimmed by 5 bases and 8 bases, with 16 bases remaining between them. This CDR3 is 14 amino acids long. Germline V CDR1 and CDR2: SGHNT, YYREEE (reference sequence).

This chain uses TRBV9 with TRBJ2-1; D is perhaps TRBD2 (6 bases). This CDR3 is 19 amino acids long. CDR1 and CDR2 from the germline V gene are SGDLS and YYNGEE. Between the trimmed V and J ends, which lost 3 bases and 0 bases, there was a span of 22 bases. CDR3 bases: TGTGCCAGCAGCGACGACTATCATGGAGCGGGTAGCTCCTACAATGAGCAGTTCTTC. This codes for CASSDDYHGAGSSYNEQFF.

The V gene is TRBV6-5, the J gene TRBJ2-7; tentatively, D is TRBD2 (6 bases). V lost 6 bases, J lost 3 bases, and 18 bases lay in between. Germline CDR1 and CDR2: MNHEY and SVGAGI. The CDR3 contains 15 residues. CDR3 sequence (DNA): TGTGCCAGCAGGGATTGGGACTTCAGCGACTACGAGCAGTACTTC. Translation gives CASRDWDFSDYEQYF.

The chain carries TRBV4-2 and TRBJ2-7; 14 nucleotides agree with TRBD2. The CDR3 has 18 residues. V shed 0 bases and J 9 bases; nucleotides not matched to a gene: 13. The V gene's germline CDR1 is LGHNA and CDR2 YNFKEQ. CDR3 sequence: CASSQEATSGGAAISQYF. CDR3 DNA sequence: TGTGCCAGCAGCCAAGAGGCGACTAGCGGGGGGGCCGCTATCTCGCAGTACTTC.

This chain links TRBV5-1 with TRBJ2-1, with 7 nucleotides matching TRBD2. Germline V gene data show CDR1 as SGHRS and CDR2 as YFSETQ. Trimming at V came to 4 bases and at J to 12 bases, leaving 10 bases not matched to a gene. CDR3 length: 13 residues. CDR3 DNA sequence: TGCGCCAGCAGCCCCGGACTAGTAGAGGTGCAGTTCTTC. Translating gives CASSPGLVEVQFF.

The chain links TRBV6-6 to TRBJ2-3; weak D call: TRBD2 (5 bases). V lost 0 bases to trimming and J lost 1 base, with 11 bases between them. CDR3 length: 16 amino acids. From germline, CDR1 is MNHNY and CDR2 SVGAGI (reference sequence). CDR3 amino acids: CASSYSRAKRTDTQYF. CDR3 DNA: TGTGCCAGCAGTTACTCGAGGGCGAAACGCACAGATACGCAGTATTTT.

The count of this clone is one. The chain joins TRBV5-1 to TRBJ2-5; tentative D call: TRBD2 (6 bases). The CDR3 has 13 amino acids. Between the trimmed V and J ends, which lost 7 bases and 4 bases, there was a span of 14 bases. Germline V CDR1 and CDR2: SGHRS, YFSETQ. CDR3 region: CASGSPGVETQYF. CDR3 bases: TGCGCCAGCGGTTCTCCGGGGGTAGAGACCCAGTACTTC.

V and J are TRBV5-6 and TRBJ2-7; 10 nucleotides match TRBD1. The CDR3 length is 14 residues. V was clipped by 5 bases and J by 4 bases; unmatched bases: 6. CDR1 and CDR2 (germline): SGHDT, YYEEEE. The DNA of the CDR3 is TGTGCCAGCAGTCCGACAGGGGGCGAGTACGAGCAGTACTTC. The encoded protein is CASSPTGGEYEQYF.

The chain combines TRBV21-1 with TRBJ2-5; the D segment call TRBD1 is taken from the table without a DNA check. TRBV21-1 is shown as a pseudogene. The CDR3 has 16 amino acids. CDR3 in DNA: TGTGCCAGCAGCAAAGAAGGGACAGTCGAGCAAGAGACCCAGTACTTC. Its protein is CASSKEGTVEQETQYF.

The chain couples TRBV28 to TRBJ1-3; unclear D gene. This CDR3 has 12 residues. Germline V CDR1 and CDR2: MDHEN, SYDVKM. Between the trimmed V and J ends, which lost 2 bases and 5 bases, there was a span of 4 bases. The CDR3 nucleotides are TGTGCCAGCAGTTTAACTAGAAACACCATATATTTT. Translating it yields CASSLTRNTIYF.

The chain links TRBV21-1 to TRBJ2-7; the table's TRBD2 call for D was not verified on the DNA. TRBV21-1 is marked as a pseudogene. The CDR3 has 14 residues. CDR3 coding DNA: TGTGCCACCCGGAGGGTAGCGGGGGGGTACGAGCAGTACTTC. This sequence encodes CATRRVAGGYEQYF.

The CDR3 here is CASSLIRVKKLFF. As DNA, the CDR3 is TGTGCCAGCAGCTTAATCAGGGTTAAAAAACTGTTTTTT. V gene TRBV11-2 combines with J gene TRBJ1-4; the D gene is possibly TRBD1 (5 bases). V was clipped by 2 bases and J by 9 bases, with 10 bases between them. The CDR3 is 13 amino acids. CDR1 and CDR2 from the germline V gene are SGHAT and FQNNGV.

CDR3 nucleotides: TGTGCCTGGAGTCGGGGGGTTTCAGCTGTCTACACCTTC. It is translated as CAWSRGVSAVYTF. The chain combines TRBV30 with TRBJ1-2; D possibly corresponds to TRBD1 (5 bases). With 2 bases removed from V and 10 bases from J, the gap between germline ends came to 17 bases. Germline CDR1 is GTSNPN and CDR2 is SVGIG (reference sequence). The CDR3 is 13 amino acids.

V is TRBV25-1 and J is TRBJ2-7; D unresolved. The CDR3 spans 12 residues. In germline, CDR1 is MGHDK, CDR2 SYGVNS. V dropped 4 bases and J dropped 3 bases, with 7 bases sitting between them. In nucleotides, the CDR3 is TGTGCCAGCAGTGGCAACAGCTACGAGCAGTACTTC. Protein sequence: CASSGNSYEQYF.

The chain has TRBV6-4 and TRBJ2-5, with 7 bases that match TRBD2. V shed 6 bases, J shed 5 bases, and the junction held 12 bases outside the gene matches. Germline V gene lookup returns CDR1 MRHNA and CDR2 SNTAGT. This CDR3 is 15 amino acids long. The DNA for the CDR3 is TGTGCCAGCAGAGCCTCGGGACTACTAACGGAGACCCAGTACTTC. Amino acid sequence: CASRASGLLTETQYF.

The V call is TRBV19, the J call TRBJ1-6; D may be TRBD1 (5 bases). The CDR3 runs 16 residues. Per the germline V gene, CDR1 is LNHDA and CDR2 is SQIVND (reference sequence). Trimming took 6 bases from V and 7 from J, leaving 19 bases between them. The CDR3 here is CASSLVGTGLNSPLHF. CDR3 DNA: TGTGCCAGTAGCCTGGTCGGAACAGGACTAAATTCACCCCTCCACTTT.

The chain carries TRBV5-1 and TRBJ2-5; 7 bases fit TRBD1. Germline-derived CDR1 and CDR2 are SGHRS and YFSETQ. V lost 1 base, J lost 3 bases, and 6 bases stayed unmatched. The CDR3 covers 15 residues. In DNA form, the CDR3 reads TGCGCCAGCAGCTTGATCTTGGGACAGAAAGAGACCCAGTACTTC. Protein sequence: CASSLILGQKETQYF. The whole variable domain, remainder taken from reference TRBV5-1 and TRBJ2-5, is KAGVTQTPRYLIKTRGQQVTLSCSPISGHRSVSWYQQTPGQGLQFLFEYFSETQRNKGNFPGRFSGRQFSNSRSEMNVSTLELGDSALYLCASSLILGQKETQYFGPGTRLLVL.

This clone was seen just once. The chain joins TRBV30 to TRBJ1-1; possible D gene TRBD1, 5 bases. Deletions cut 0 bases from V and 8 bases from J, with 7 bases between. The germline V gene has CDR1 GTSNPN and CDR2 SVGIG (reference sequence). The CDR3 length is 11 residues. CDR3 residues: CAWSVSGEAFF. The CDR3 nucleotides read TGTGCCTGGAGTGTCTCAGGGGAAGCTTTCTTT. The full variable domain, rest sourced from reference TRBV30 and TRBJ1-1, is SQTIHQWPATLVQPVGSPLSLECTVEGTSNPNLYWYRQAAGRGLQLLFYSVGIGQISSEVPQNLSASRPQDRQFILSSKKLLLSDSGFYLCAWSVSGEAFFGQGTRLTVV.

The rearrangement uses TRBV20-1 and TRBJ1-1; 10 bases agree with TRBD1. The junction had 4 bases not matched to a gene; V was cut back by 3 bases and J by 9 bases. In germline, CDR1 is DFQATT, CDR2 SNEGSKA (reference sequence). The CDR3 consists of 12 residues. The DNA for the CDR3 is TGCAGTGCTAGTCGGGGACAGGGGAAAGCTTTCTTT. Amino acids: CSASRGQGKAFF.

The V and J genes are TRBV5-6 and TRBJ1-6; D not certain. The CDR3 length is 13 residues. CDR1 and CDR2 from the germline V gene are SGHDT and YYEEEE. Deletions cut 0 bases from V and 9 bases from J, with 7 bases between. CDR3 DNA sequence: TGTGCCAGCAGCTTGGGCCGAGTTTCACCCCTCCACTTT. This encodes CASSLGRVSPLHF.

The V gene is TRBV30, the J gene TRBJ2-7, with TRBD1 matching over 7 bases. This CDR3 region has 11 residues. V was clipped by 5 bases and J by 2 bases; unmatched bases: 0. Germline-derived CDR1 and CDR2 are GTSNPN and SVGIG (reference sequence). Here the CDR3 DNA reads TGTGCCTGGGACAGGGCCTACGAGCAGTACTTC. Its protein is CAWDRAYEQYF.

The chain has TRBV15 and TRBJ2-2; TRBD1 is a possible D gene (6 bases). This CDR3 is built from 16 residues. The germline V gene has CDR1 LNHNV and CDR2 YYDKDF (reference sequence). V dropped 5 bases and J dropped 7 bases, with 20 bases sitting between them. This chain's CDR3 is CATSPLRGVQGGELFF. The DNA for the CDR3 is TGTGCCACCAGCCCCCTTCGAGGGGTACAGGGCGGGGAGCTGTTTTTT.

V and J are TRBV6-2 or TRBV6-3 and TRBJ2-5; 11 bases are shared with TRBD1. CDR1 and CDR2 from the germline V gene are MNHEY and SVGEGT. V was clipped by 5 bases and J by 6 bases; unmatched bases: 23. This CDR3 has 20 amino acids. The chain's CDR3 is CASSLARSTGTGGVGKTQYF. CDR3 DNA: TGTGCCAGCAGTCTCGCCCGATCAACCGGGACAGGGGGGGTAGGAAAGACCCAGTACTTC.